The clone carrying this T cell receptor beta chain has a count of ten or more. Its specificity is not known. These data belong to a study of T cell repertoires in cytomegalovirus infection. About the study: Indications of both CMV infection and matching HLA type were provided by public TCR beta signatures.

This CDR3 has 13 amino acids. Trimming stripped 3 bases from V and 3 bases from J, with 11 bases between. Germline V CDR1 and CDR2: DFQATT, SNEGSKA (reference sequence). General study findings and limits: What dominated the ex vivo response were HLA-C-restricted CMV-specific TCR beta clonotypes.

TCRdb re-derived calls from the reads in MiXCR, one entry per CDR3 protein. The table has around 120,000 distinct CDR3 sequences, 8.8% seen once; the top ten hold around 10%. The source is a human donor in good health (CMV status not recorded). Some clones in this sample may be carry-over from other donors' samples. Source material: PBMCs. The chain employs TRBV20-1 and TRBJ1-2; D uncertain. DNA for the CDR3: TGCAGTGCTAGCCGACTTGAGGACTATGGCTACACCTTC. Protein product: CSASRLEDYGYTF.